The T cell receptor beta chain under discussion was sequenced for a study of blood T cell repertoires in COVID-19. Study as a whole: From T cells, B-cell-depleted T cells, or PBMCs came the material, which was cDNA or gDNA.

This clone was found once. The study assigned cohorts using participant-reported clinical history. During the 2 weeks before they entered the study, exposed participants had met someone with a PCR-confirmed or clinician-diagnosed COVID-19 case. Per the study methods: Amplification with reference gene primers provided the estimates of nucleated cell counts. Clones were sequenced by immunoSEQ multiplex PCR, and TCRdb holds only the in-frame ones, with some missing. Clonal size and the V and J genes are those of that table, whereas D and trimming came from the DNA. The sample holds about 320,000 clones, 85% seen once. Sequences were obtained from PBMCs or T cells enriched from blood (not recorded which). This clonotype originated in a woman aged 25 to 39 who had been exposed to COVID-19.

CDR3 region: CASSESRSSGANVLTF. Written as DNA, the CDR3 is TGTGCCAGCAGTGAATCCAGAAGCTCTGGGGCCAACGTCCTGACTTTC. V usage is TRBV6-1 and J usage is TRBJ2-6; no reliable D call. Trimming took off 2 bases at V and 0 bases at J, with 8 bases between the two ends. The CDR3 consists of 16 residues. Germline V gene sequence: CDR1 MNHNS, CDR2 SASEGT.